This entry concerns a single TCR beta chain. No antigen is known for it. The data belong to a study of ipilimumab plus nivolumab after autologous stem cell transplantation. Study-level information: Median doses per patient: four or five ipilimumab, under 10 nivolumab.

The data were produced by immunoSEQ multiplex PCR, yet TCRdb's version contains in-frame clones alone and is incomplete. The top ten clones hold 8% to 13% of a sample with 9,000 to 15,000 clones, 60% to 80% of them seen once. Checkpoint therapy with ipilimumab 1 mg/kg began 14 to 28 days after transplant. The study's findings and limits: Authors suggest TCR repertoire, Treg phenotype and gut microbiota support further study.

V was shortened by 5 bases and J by 0 bases, with 12 bases between the two germline ends. Germline assignment: CDR1 SGHRS and CDR2 YFSETQ. The CDR3 runs to 15 residues. J is TRBJ2-1 and V is TRBV5-1; no clear D gene. The clonotype comes from a male donor with multiple myeloma. Sample: PBMCs, taken in a trial of ipilimumab plus nivolumab as post-transplant consolidation. CDR3 sequence: CASRGSLSSYNEQFF. In nucleotides, the CDR3 is TGCGCCAGCAGGGGATCCCTCAGCTCCTACAATGAGCAGTTCTTC.